Below are 18 T cell receptor beta chains sequenced from a single sample in a study of blood T cell repertoires in COVID-19. TCRdb's table, derived via immunoSEQ multiplex PCR, lists solely in-frame clones and lacks some. The table records roughly 120,000 clones, approximately 81% of them present only once. The sample taken for sequencing was peripheral blood. Receptors originate from a man aged 40-55 years with acute or convalescent COVID-19.

J is TRBJ2-7 and V is TRBV19; tentatively, D is TRBD1 (7 bases). V was cut by 5 bases and J by 2 bases, with 16 bases left in between. The CDR3 extends over 15 amino acids. Germline values: CDR1 LNHDA, CDR2 SQIVND (reference sequence). CDR3 region: CASSAPRGTAYEQYF. The CDR3 DNA is TGTGCCAGTAGTGCCCCCCGCGGGACAGCCTACGAGCAGTACTTC.

The gene calls are TRBV24-1 and TRBJ2-1; D possibly corresponds to TRBD2 (5 bases). Per germline, CDR1 KGHDR and CDR2 SFDVKD. V was trimmed by 2 bases and J by 0 bases, leaving 13 bases between them. The CDR3 has 17 amino acids. The CDR3, as DNA: TGTGCCACCAGTGATTCACCTTTGGGGAGCTCCTACAATGAGCAGTTCTTC. Amino acids: CATSDSPLGSSYNEQFF.

This clone occurred a few times. This sequence joins TRBV2 and TRBJ1-5, with a weak D call TRBD1 (5 bases). V lost 6 bases, J lost 5 bases, and 11 bases lay in between. Per the germline V gene, CDR1 is SNHLY and CDR2 is FYNNEI. The CDR3 is 13 residues long. The CDR3 DNA sequence: TGTGCCAGCAGCCAACGGGGGGATCAGCCCCAGCATTTT. As protein: CASSQRGDQPQHF.

This clone turned up a few times. V and J are TRBV4-1 and TRBJ1-3; the match to TRBD1 covers 10 bases. Germline loops: CDR1 MGHRA, CDR2 YSYEKL. The CDR3 extends over 16 amino acids. The V and J ends lost 3 bases and 4 bases, in that order; junction bases with no gene match: 6. DNA for the CDR3: TGCGCCAGCAGCCAGGCCGGGACAGGGGCCGGAAACACCATATATTTT. This sequence encodes CASSQAGTGAGNTIYF.

V and J are TRBV6-5 and TRBJ1-5; D may be TRBD1 (6 bases). With 7 bases removed from V and 0 bases from J, the gap between germline ends came to 13 bases. The CDR3 is 15 amino acids. Germline V gene lookup returns CDR1 MNHEY and CDR2 SVGAGI. In DNA form, the CDR3 reads TGTGCCAGCAAGTCGGGGGGCTTTAGCAATCAGCCCCAGCATTTT. It specifies CASKSGGFSNQPQHF.

The V gene is TRBV11-2, the J gene TRBJ2-7, with 10 bases lining up with TRBD2. The V segment lost 1 base and the J segment 6 bases; nucleotides outside the gene matches: 12. The length of the CDR3 is 17 residues. CDR1 and CDR2 from the germline V gene are SGHAT and FQNNGV. CDR3 nucleotides: TGTGCCAGCAGCTTAGTCCCATCGACTAGCGGGTACTCCGAGCAGTACTTC. It codes for CASSLVPSTSGYSEQYF.

The chain recombines TRBV12-3 or TRBV12-4 with TRBJ2-7, with a weak D call TRBD2 (6 bases). V lost 6 bases and J 6 bases, leaving 12 bases between the germline ends. CDR3 length equals 12 residues. CDR3 protein: CASREDGGEQYF. The CDR3 DNA is TGTGCCAGCAGGGAGGACGGGGGCGAGCAGTACTTC.

The chain employs TRBV5-6 and TRBJ1-1, with TRBD1 identical over 8 bases. V was clipped by 3 bases and J by 4 bases; unmatched bases: 5. Germline V lookup: CDR1 SGHDT, CDR2 YYEEEE. There are 14 residues in the CDR3. The DNA for the CDR3 is TGTGCCAGCAGCTATTGGACAGGGACCACTGAAGCTTTCTTT. Its translation: CASSYWTGTTEAFF.

The chain is built from TRBV29-1 and TRBJ1-2; 9 nucleotides align to TRBD1. Germline lookup yields CDR1 SQVTM and CDR2 ANQGSEA. This CDR3 is built from 14 residues. The V gene end was trimmed by 7 bases and the J gene end by 6 bases; junction bases not matched to a gene: 12. The CDR3 sequence is CSAGQGRFLDGYTF. In DNA, the CDR3 is TGCAGCGCCGGACAGGGGCGGTTCTTAGATGGCTACACCTTC.

This chain connects TRBV5-1 to TRBJ1-2, with TRBD1 matching 8 bases. Germline CDR1 SGHRS, CDR2 YFSETQ. The junction had 4 bases not matched to a gene; V was cut back by 3 bases and J by 3 bases. This CDR3 spans 14 amino acids. The CDR3 loop is CASSSKQGDYGYTF. DNA of the CDR3: TGCGCCAGCAGCTCCAAACAGGGGGACTATGGCTACACCTTC.

This clone has only one observation. The chain uses TRBV11-2 and TRBJ2-2; possibly TRBD2 for D (5 bases). Trimming cost V 8 bases and J 4 bases, with 14 bases left between them. Looked up from germline, CDR1 is SGHAT and CDR2 is FQNNGV. This CDR3 contains 14 residues. CDR3 sequence reads: CASGPGSITGELFF. As DNA, the CDR3 is TGTGCCAGCGGGCCGGGATCAATCACCGGGGAGCTGTTTTTT.

The DNA for the CDR3 is TGTGCCAGCAGCCAAGATCATCGGGGTAGGGAGACCCAGTACTTC. It encodes CASSQDHRGRETQYF. The chain combines TRBV3-1 (or the pseudogene TRBV3-2) with TRBJ2-5; D is perhaps TRBD2 (5 bases). V lost 0 bases, J lost 5 bases, and 13 bases lay in between. Germline CDR1 and CDR2: LGHDT and YNNKEL (reference sequence). CDR3 size: 15 residues.

This clone showed up just once. The sample holds other DNA sequences that translate to the same CDR3. This sequence joins TRBV27 and TRBJ2-3; D may be TRBD1 (5 bases). This CDR3 is built from 14 residues. Germline V gene data show CDR1 as MNHEY and CDR2 as SMNVEV (reference sequence). Trimming removed 4 bases from V and 2 bases from J, with 10 bases in between. The CDR3 sequence: CASSSQGSTDTQYF. The CDR3 DNA sequence: TGTGCCAGCAGTTCCCAGGGCTCCACAGATACGCAGTATTTT.

The rearrangement uses TRBV15 and TRBJ2-2; no reliable D call. Trimming removed 4 bases at V and 7 bases at J, with 13 bases between. Germline lookup yields CDR1 LNHNV and CDR2 YYDKDF (reference sequence). This CDR3 is built from 14 residues. The CDR3 reads CATSIRTADGELFF. The CDR3 DNA is TGTGCCACCAGCATCAGAACCGCAGACGGGGAGCTGTTTTTT.

The chain joins TRBV14 to TRBJ2-7; the D gene is possibly TRBD2 (6 bases). This CDR3 is 16 amino acids long. V was clipped by 1 base and J by 1 base, with 14 bases between them. The V gene's germline CDR1 is SGHDN and CDR2 FVKESK. In DNA form, the CDR3 reads TGTGCCAGCAGCCAAGCGGAAAGGGGACTTTCCTACGAGCAGTACTTC. It specifies CASSQAERGLSYEQYF.

Only one count was recorded for this clone. The chain couples TRBV28 to TRBJ1-1; 9 bases fit TRBD1. This CDR3 has 15 residues. Germline V lookup: CDR1 MDHEN, CDR2 SYDVKM. The trim removed 3 bases at V and 4 bases at J, leaving 6 bases unmatched. In nucleotides, the CDR3 is TGTGCCAGCAGTTTCCTGACAGGGGGGAGCACTGAAGCTTTCTTT. Protein sequence: CASSFLTGGSTEAFF.

The V gene is TRBV19, the J gene TRBJ2-7; D ambiguous. Trimming took 8 bases from V and 3 from J, leaving 8 bases between them. CDR1 LNHDA and CDR2 SQIVND come from the germline V gene (reference sequence). This CDR3 region has 11 residues. The CDR3 DNA sequence: TGTGCCAGTGGGTGGAGCTACGAGCAGTACTTC. Translating it yields CASGWSYEQYF. The full variable domain, completed using reference TRBV19 and TRBJ2-7, is DGGITQSPKYLFRKEGQNVTLSCEQNLNHDAMYWYRQDPGQGLRLIYYSQIVNDFQKGDIAEGYSVSREKKESFPLTVTSAQKNPTAFYLCASGWSYEQYFGPGTRLTVT.

The chain combines TRBV7-9 with TRBJ1-3; D ambiguous. Germline CDR1 is SEHNR and CDR2 is FQNEAQ (reference sequence). This CDR3 region has 15 residues. V lost 4 bases to trimming and J lost 0 bases, with 10 bases between them. The CDR3 sequence is CASSSPVVSGNTIYF. The CDR3 DNA reads TGTGCCAGCAGCTCCCCGGTGGTCTCTGGAAACACCATATATTTT. Complete variable domain (other parts from reference TRBV7-9 and TRBJ1-3): DTGVSQNPRHKITKRGQNVTFRCDPISEHNRLYWYRQTLGQGPEFLTYFQNEAQLEKSRLLSDRFSAERPKGSFSTLEIQRTEQGDSAMYLCASSSPVVSGNTIYFGEGSWLTVV.